This T cell receptor beta chain emerged from a study of Tregs in tolerant kidney transplant recipients. CDR1 and CDR2 from the germline V gene are KGHSH and LQKENI. The CDR3 runs 15 residues. Deletions cut 3 bases from V and 1 base from J, with 9 bases between. Using immunoSEQ multiplex PCR, the repertoire was profiled, and TCRdb retains in-frame clones only, with some absent. The profile covers about 120,000 clones, with 92% appearing a single time and around 0.6% taken by the ten largest. The rearrangement joins TRBV18 to TRBJ2-2; a weak D match, TRBD1 (6 bases). This receptor was taken from a human donor in good health. The sequenced sample consisted of CD4+ T cells from blood. The CDR3 coding sequence is TGTGCCAGCTCACCCGTGACAGGGAACACCGGGGAGCTGTTTTTT. Its protein product is CASSPVTGNTGELFF.